These 28 T cell receptor beta chains share one sample of origin, sequenced in a study of CD4 T cells in relation to SARS-CoV-2 and coronaviruses. The table came from immunoSEQ multiplex PCR; TCRdb's copy has only in-frame clones and leaves some out. The data show some 68,000 clones, more than 80% seen once. Unexposed donor CD4+ T cells date from 2011-2018, before the COVID-19 pandemic. Sequences were obtained from naive CD4+ T cells from PBMCs. Described subset: naive CD4+ T cells isolated by negative enrichment. Receptor source: a human donor in good health.

With respect to this clone: Compared with germline, one end of the junction differs, possibly owing to a read error. This chain uses TRBV18 with TRBJ1-3; D not certain. This CDR3 contains 13 residues. The V gene's germline CDR1 is KGHSH and CDR2 LQKENI. For the CDR3, the DNA is TGTGCCAGCTCACCTTCACGTGGAGACACCATATATTTT. It translates to CASSPSRGDTIYF.

V usage is TRBV10-3 and J usage is TRBJ1-1; D is undetermined. There are 13 residues in the CDR3. V lost 0 bases and J lost 5, with 7 bases in between. Germline CDR1 and CDR2: ENHRY and SYGVKD. CDR3 residues: CAISESWGTEAFF. CDR3 DNA: TGTGCCATCAGTGAGTCGTGGGGTACTGAAGCTTTCTTT.

CDR3 sequence: CASSPLGGEDTEAFF. The CDR3 coding sequence is TGTGCCAGCAGCCCCCTGGGGGGCGAGGACACTGAAGCTTTCTTT. The chain combines TRBV9 with TRBJ1-1, with a possible D match to TRBD1 (6 bases). The germline V gene encodes CDR1 SGDLS and CDR2 YYNGEE. V was pared by 4 bases and J by 3 bases, with 16 bases between. The CDR3 runs 15 residues.

In this sample, this clone turned up once. J is TRBJ2-5 and V is TRBV12-3 or TRBV12-4; the D gene is possibly TRBD1 (5 bases). This CDR3 is 13 amino acids long. Trimming removed 6 bases from V and 6 bases from J, with 14 bases in between. The CDR3 DNA reads as TGTGCCAGCAGAAACGACAGCCCCAAGACCCAGTACTTC. Its translation: CASRNDSPKTQYF.

The J gene is TRBJ2-7, the V gene TRBV29-1; TRBD2 aligns across 7 bases. CDR1 is SQVTM and CDR2 is ANQGSEA in the germline V gene. V lost 4 bases to trimming and J lost 7 bases; unmatched junction nucleotides: 13. The CDR3 is made up of 14 amino acids. CDR3 sequence: CSVVLAAPGGEQYF. CDR3 DNA sequence: TGCAGCGTTGTCCTAGCGGCACCCGGGGGGGAGCAGTACTTC.

This chain links TRBV6-5 with TRBJ2-5; TRBD1 agrees at 8 bases. The ends lost 9 bases at V and 1 base at J; junction bases unmatched: 10. Germline assignment: CDR1 MNHEY and CDR2 SVGAGI. This CDR3 is 15 amino acids long. The CDR3 bases are TGTGCCAGTAGCCCCGGGACAGGTGCCCAAGAGACCCAGTACTTC. Protein sequence: CASSPGTGAQETQYF.

V gene TRBV11-2 combines with J gene TRBJ2-5, with unresolved D. CDR1 is SGHAT, CDR2 FQNNGV, per germline. This CDR3 has 13 residues. Between the trimmed V and J ends, which lost 2 bases and 5 bases, there was a span of 9 bases. Written as DNA, the CDR3 is TGTGCCAGCAGCTTACGGGTCCCGGAGACCCAGTACTTC. Residues: CASSLRVPETQYF.

The chain uses TRBV29-1 and TRBJ1-4; 7 bases map to TRBD1. With 6 bases clipped from V and 8 bases from J, the junction kept 9 bases outside the gene matches. The CDR3 is 13 amino acids. Germline CDR1 and CDR2: SQVTM and ANQGSEA. The CDR3 sequence is CSVQQGIREKLFF. The CDR3 DNA follows: TGCAGCGTCCAACAGGGGATACGGGAAAAACTGTTTTTT. Filled out from reference TRBV29-1 and TRBJ1-4, the complete variable domain reads SAVISQKPSRDICQRGTSLTIQCQVDSQVTMMFWYRQQPGQSLTLIATANQGSEATYESGFVIDKFPISRPNLTFSTLTVSNMSPEDSSIYLCSVQQGIREKLFFGSGTQLSVL.

This chain links TRBV27 with TRBJ2-1; 8 bases map to TRBD1. This CDR3 comprises 16 residues. With 6 bases clipped from V and 0 bases from J, the junction kept 7 bases outside the gene matches. The germline gives CDR1 MNHEY, CDR2 SMNVEV (reference sequence). CDR3 sequence (DNA): TGTGCCAGCAGGCGCCACAGGGGGGACTCCTACAATGAGCAGTTCTTC. Translation: CASRRHRGDSYNEQFF.

The rearrangement links TRBV25-1 to TRBJ1-6; D is ambiguous. The CDR3 covers 12 residues. V lost 0 bases to trimming and J lost 11 bases, with 5 bases between them. Germline CDR1 MGHDK, CDR2 SYGVNS. The CDR3 DNA is TGTGCCAGCAGTGAATACCCCGCACCCCTCCACTTT. Translation gives CASSEYPAPLHF. The entire variable domain, with the rest obtained from reference TRBV25-1 and TRBJ1-6, is as follows: EADIYQTPRYLVIGTGKKITLECSQTMGHDKMYWYQQDPGMELHLIHYSYGVNSTEKGDLSSESTVSRIRTEHFPLTLESARPSHTSQYLCASSEYPAPLHFGNGTRLTVT.

This sequence joins TRBV6-2 or TRBV6-3 and TRBJ2-2, with D unresolved. Trimming pared 4 bases from V and 6 bases from J, leaving 9 bases between. Germline-derived CDR1 and CDR2 are MNHEY and SVGEGT. The CDR3 spans 13 residues. Here the CDR3 DNA reads TGTGCCAGCAGTTTCACCGGGCCCGGGGAGCTGTTTTTT. Translated, it gives CASSFTGPGELFF.

The V call is TRBV5-4, the J call TRBJ2-7, with 7 bases aligning to TRBD1. The germline gives CDR1 SGHNT, CDR2 YYREEE (reference sequence). V shed 3 bases, J shed 6 bases, and the junction held 3 bases outside the gene matches. The CDR3 runs 12 residues. The chain's CDR3 is CASSSTGSEQYF. For the CDR3, the DNA is TGTGCCAGCAGCTCGACAGGGTCCGAGCAGTACTTC. The full variable domain, rest sourced from reference TRBV5-4 and TRBJ2-7, is ETGVTQSPTHLIKTRGQQVTLRCSSQSGHNTVSWYQQALGQGPQFIFQYYREEENGRGNFPPRFSGLQFPNYSSELNVNALELDDSALYLCASSSTGSEQYFGPGTRLTVT.

This clone turned up a few times. This chain joins TRBV24-1 and TRBJ2-1, with TRBD2 identical over 12 bases. This CDR3 has 15 amino acids. Losses at the gene ends were 2 bases for V and 10 bases for J; bases not matched to a gene: 5. Per germline, CDR1 KGHDR and CDR2 SFDVKD. The chain's CDR3 is CATSDSRTSGEEQFF. DNA of the CDR3: TGTGCCACCAGTGATTCGAGGACTAGCGGGGAGGAGCAGTTCTTC.

To note about this clone: The same CDR3 arises from other DNA sequences in this sample as well. The chain recombines TRBV5-1 with TRBJ2-7; perhaps D is TRBD1 or TRBD2 (5 bases each). CDR3 length: 12 residues. Germline-derived CDR1 and CDR2 are SGHRS and YFSETQ. Trimming stripped 0 bases from V and 4 bases from J, with 5 bases between. The CDR3 protein is CASSLGGYEQYF. The CDR3 DNA reads as TGCGCCAGCAGCTTGGGGGGGTACGAGCAGTACTTC.

The chain joins TRBV3-1 (or the pseudogene TRBV3-2) to TRBJ2-2, with 8 nucleotides matching TRBD2. V shed 7 bases, J shed 4 bases, and the junction held 8 bases outside the gene matches. The V gene's germline CDR1 is LGHDT and CDR2 YNNKEL (reference sequence). The CDR3 has 15 residues. The CDR3 is CASNTGTRATGELFF. As DNA, the CDR3 is TGTGCCAGCAACACAGGGACTAGGGCCACCGGGGAGCTGTTTTTT.

The genes are TRBV9 and TRBJ1-1; D is unclear. V lost 3 bases and J 11 bases, leaving 14 bases between the germline ends. CDR3 length: 12 residues. Germline V gene data show CDR1 as SGDLS and CDR2 as YYNGEE. The CDR3 reads CASSAPRSSAFF. For the CDR3, the DNA is TGTGCCAGCAGCGCCCCGCGCTCTTCGGCTTTCTTT. Full variable domain (rest looked up from reference TRBV9 and TRBJ1-1): DSGVTQTPKHLITATGQRVTLRCSPRSGDLSVYWYQQSLDQGLQFLIQYYNGEERAKGNILERFSAQQFPDLHSELNLSSLELGDSALYFCASSAPRSSAFFGQGTRLTVV.

This chain links TRBV3-1 (or the pseudogene TRBV3-2) with TRBJ2-5, with D maybe TRBD1 (5 bases). Germline V CDR1 and CDR2: LGHDT, YNNKEL (reference sequence). The CDR3 spans 14 residues. Trimming left V 3 bases short and J 1 base short, with 9 bases between. The CDR3 DNA reads as TGTGCCAGCAGCCACCGACAGACCCAAGAGACCCAGTACTTC. Translation: CASSHRQTQETQYF.

The chain is built from TRBV6-6 and TRBJ2-5, with 14 bases that match TRBD2. The germline V gene has CDR1 MNHNY and CDR2 SVGAGI (reference sequence). This CDR3 spans 16 amino acids. The junction had 5 bases not matched to a gene; V was cut back by 4 bases and J by 4 bases. The CDR3 loop reads CASSSRTSGGRETQYF. CDR3 bases: TGTGCCAGCAGTTCAAGGACTAGCGGGGGGAGAGAGACCCAGTACTTC.

The rearrangement joins TRBV5-4 to TRBJ1-1; 8 nucleotides agree with TRBD1. The CDR3 covers 13 residues. The germline CDR1 and CDR2 sequences are SGHNT and YYREEE (reference sequence). V was pared by 0 bases and J by 10 bases, with 5 bases of the junction left unmatched. CDR3 DNA: TGTGCCAGCAGCTTGGAGACAGGGGTAGGAGCTTTCTTT. Protein: CASSLETGVGAFF.

The chain is built from TRBV27 and TRBJ2-3; TRBD1 agrees at 8 bases. This CDR3 spans 14 amino acids. V was clipped by 6 bases and J by 0 bases; unmatched bases: 2. Germline V gene sequence: CDR1 MNHEY, CDR2 SMNVEV (reference sequence). CDR3 protein: CASSWTGSTDTQYF. The DNA of the CDR3 is TGTGCCAGCAGCTGGACAGGGAGCACAGATACGCAGTATTTT.

This clone showed up just once. V and J are TRBV7-2 and TRBJ1-1; D is undetermined. The ends were cut back, 0 bases at V and 7 bases at J, with 9 bases in the middle. Germline CDR1 is SGHTA and CDR2 is FQGNSA. The CDR3 contains 13 residues. This CDR3 reads CASSLARESEAFF. For the CDR3, the DNA is TGTGCCAGCAGCTTAGCGCGAGAGAGTGAAGCTTTCTTT.

The chain uses TRBV30 and TRBJ2-3, with D unresolved. The CDR3 has 14 residues. Per the germline V gene, CDR1 is GTSNPN and CDR2 is SVGIG (reference sequence). V was clipped by 3 bases and J by 4 bases, with 14 bases between them. The CDR3 loop is CAWRKGLNADTQYF. DNA for the CDR3: TGTGCCTGGAGGAAAGGTCTGAATGCAGATACGCAGTATTTT.

A remark on this clone: The same CDR3 arises from other DNA sequences in this sample as well. The chain links TRBV18 to TRBJ2-7, with D maybe TRBD2 (6 bases). Trimming took off 3 bases at V and 7 bases at J, with 13 bases between the two ends. CDR3 length equals 13 residues. CDR1 is KGHSH and CDR2 is LQKENI in the germline V gene. CDR3: CASSPPGRGEQYF. CDR3 DNA: TGTGCCAGCTCACCTCCCGGGAGAGGTGAGCAGTACTTC.

The chain recombines TRBV6-5 with TRBJ1-6; 12 nucleotides agree with TRBD1. CDR1 is MNHEY and CDR2 is SVGAGI in the germline V gene. The CDR3 is 15 residues long. Germline trimming cut 5 bases from V and 11 bases from J; bases unmatched to any gene: 7. CDR3 sequence reads: CASSHPGQGAAPLHF. The CDR3 DNA follows: TGTGCCAGCAGTCACCCGGGACAGGGGGCCGCACCCCTCCACTTT.

The genes are TRBV2 and TRBJ2-7; possibly TRBD2 for D (7 bases). The ends were cut back, 3 bases at V and 2 bases at J, with 23 bases in the middle. The CDR3 length is 18 residues. Germline lookup yields CDR1 SNHLY and CDR2 FYNNEI. In nucleotides, the CDR3 is TGTGCCAGCAGTGACCGAGGCGCAGGGGAGGGCACTACCTACGAGCAGTACTTC. Translated: CASSDRGAGEGTTYEQYF.

The chain combines TRBV21-1 with TRBJ2-3. TRBV21-1 is a known pseudogene. The length of the CDR3 is 19 residues. The CDR3 reads CASSAFPYSSAQSTDTQYF. CDR3 in DNA: TGTGCCAGCAGCGCCTTCCCCTACAGCAGCGCCCAGAGCACAGATACGCAGTATTTT.

The chain employs TRBV6-5 and TRBJ2-1; D might be TRBD2 (6 bases). V dropped 7 bases and J dropped 4 bases, with 17 bases sitting between them. The CDR3 runs to 15 residues. Germline V gene data show CDR1 as MNHEY and CDR2 as SVGAGI. CDR3 nucleotide sequence: TGTGCCAGCATCAAAAGCGGGTCCCATTACAATGAGCAGTTCTTC. It specifies CASIKSGSHYNEQFF.

This chain uses TRBV19 with TRBJ2-1; 11 bases fit TRBD2. CDR3 length equals 13 residues. Germline assignment: CDR1 LNHDA and CDR2 SQIVND (reference sequence). V dropped 10 bases and J dropped 7; count of bases not matched to a gene: 6. CDR3 region: CAIGTSGRNEQFF. The CDR3 DNA follows: TGTGCCATCGGGACTAGCGGACGGAATGAGCAGTTCTTC.